This T cell receptor beta chain was identified in a study of blood T cell repertoires in COVID-19. Germline CDR1 and CDR2: MNHEY and SMNVEV (reference sequence). The CDR3 covers 20 residues. V trimming: 5 bases; J trimming: 7 bases; junction bases outside the gene matches: 27. The protocol was immunoSEQ multiplex PCR, while the TCRdb copy is restricted to in-frame clones and leaves out a portion. The sample lists 160,000 or so clones; roughly 84% were seen once. The TCR originated in a human donor with acute COVID-19. The donor label of this sample is uncertain. The chain recombines TRBV27 with TRBJ2-7; 9 nucleotides align to TRBD1. Source material: PBMCs or T cells enriched from blood (not recorded which). The CDR3 DNA reads TGTGCCAGCAGTCAAAATCCGCCAAGGACAGGGGTAAGGTTTAGGGCTGAGCAGTACTTC. Its protein is CASSQNPPRTGVRFRAEQYF.